This TCR beta chain is from a study of T cells after yellow fever vaccination. V was cut by 1 base and J by 1 base, with 7 bases left in between. The CDR3 extends over 14 amino acids. Germline-derived CDR1 and CDR2 are SQVTM and ANQGSEA. They built TCR cDNA with 5'RACE template switching, a step that put in a universal primer site and UMIs. TCRdb reanalysed the 5' RACE reads using MiXCR and keeps one entry per CDR3 protein. The sample contains some 350,000 distinct CDR3 sequences, about 4% of which appear only once. The chain recombines TRBV29-1 with TRBJ2-2; no reliable D call. The sequences come from PBMCs, collected 5 days after the yellow fever booster vaccination. The TCR was taken from a man aged 18 to 30 who received the YFV17D yellow fever vaccine. CDR3 sequence: CSVEVSGNTGELFF. CDR3 bases: TGCAGCGTTGAAGTTTCGGGGAACACCGGGGAGCTGTTTTTT.